Following are 14 T cell receptor beta chains from one sample sequenced in a study of T cells in Graves' hyperthyroidism and ophthalmopathy. TCR beta CDR3 region amplification was performed from RNA transcripts. With the HTBI primer set, the TCR CDR3 went through a first round of RT-PCR. Using its own MiXCR run on the multiplex PCR reads, TCRdb lists one record per CDR3 protein. Of 130,000 or so distinct CDR3 sequences in the sample, 22% are singletons; the top ten hold more than 65%. The sequenced material came from blood. These receptors originate from a woman aged 50 to 60 with Graves' hyperthyroidism that later progressed to Graves' ophthalmopathy.

Ten or more counts support this clonotype. The chain links TRBV3-1 to TRBJ2-5; 8 bases match TRBD2. CDR1 is LGHDT and CDR2 is YNNKEL in the germline V gene (reference sequence). Germline trimming cut 4 bases from V and 0 bases from J; bases unmatched to any gene: 10. The CDR3 consists of 17 residues. The CDR3 coding sequence is TGTGCCAGCAGCCGTAGATCTAGCGGGCGTAACCAAGAGACCCAGTACTTC. Protein product: CASSRRSSGRNQETQYF.

In this sample, this clonotype turned up a few times. The gene calls are TRBV19 and TRBJ1-1; D unresolved. CDR3 length: 13 residues. Trimming took 3 bases from V and 10 from J, leaving 15 bases between them. Per germline, CDR1 LNHDA and CDR2 SQIVND (reference sequence). Here the CDR3 DNA reads TGTGCCAGTAGTATCTTGGGGTCGATGGGAGCTTTCTTT. Translating gives CASSILGSMGAFF.

This clonotype was seen a few times. The chain recombines TRBV19 with TRBJ1-5, with 9 bases that match TRBD1. The CDR3 runs 15 residues. Germline V CDR1 and CDR2: LNHDA, SQIVND (reference sequence). V dropped 3 bases and J dropped 3; count of bases not matched to a gene: 3. The CDR3 loop reads CASSMTGGYNQPQHF. CDR3 bases: TGTGCCAGTAGTATGACAGGGGGGTACAATCAGCCCCAGCATTTT.

This clonotype was detected ten times or more. The rearrangement uses TRBV20-1 and TRBJ1-6; D might be TRBD1 (5 bases). Germline V lookup: CDR1 DFQATT, CDR2 SNEGSKA (reference sequence). V lost 4 bases and J 10 bases, leaving 17 bases between the germline ends. The CDR3 has 14 residues. CDR3 amino acids: CSATSGTAVSPLHF. In DNA form, the CDR3 reads TGCAGTGCTACATCCGGGACGGCCGTCTCACCCCTCCACTTT.

This clonotype was recorded many times. V and J are TRBV12-5 and TRBJ2-3, with D perhaps matching TRBD2 (6 bases). The CDR3 covers 12 residues. Per germline, CDR1 LGHNT and CDR2 FRNRAP. This CDR3 reads CLRDSLTDTQYF. The CDR3 DNA sequence: TGTTTACGGGACTCTCTCACAGATACGCAGTATTTT.

This clonotype appeared many times. The rearrangement uses TRBV7-8 and TRBJ1-2; D perhaps matches TRBD1 (5 bases). Trimming removed 10 bases from V and 3 bases from J, with 12 bases in between. The CDR3 length is 12 residues. Germline V gives CDR1 SGHVS, CDR2 FQNEAQ. CDR3 bases: TGTGCCACCTATCAAGGGGACTATGGCTACACCTTC. Translation: CATYQGDYGYTF. Based on the CDR3 plus reference TRBV7-8 and TRBJ1-2, the full variable domain is GAGVSQSPRYKVAKRGQDVALRCDPISGHVSLFWYQQALGQGPEFLTYFQNEAQLDKSGLPSDRFFAERPEGSVSTLKIQRTQQEDSAVYLCATYQGDYGYTFGSGTRLTVV.

This clonotype was observed many times. V and J are TRBV7-2 and TRBJ1-4; D might be TRBD1 (6 bases). V was trimmed by 8 bases and J by 4 bases, leaving 11 bases between them. Germline lookup yields CDR1 SGHTA and CDR2 FQGNSA. The CDR3 loop spans 13 amino acids. The CDR3 protein is CASQGQINEKLFF. The CDR3 bases are TGTGCCAGCCAAGGACAGATTAATGAAAAACTGTTTTTT.

This clonotype appeared many times. The V call is TRBV20-1, the J call TRBJ1-1; no clear D gene. Deletions cut 0 bases from V and 5 bases from J, with 10 bases between. Germline V gene lookup returns CDR1 DFQATT and CDR2 SNEGSKA (reference sequence). The CDR3 length is 13 residues. The CDR3 nucleotides read TGCAGTGCTAGAGACGGTTTTCGGACTGAAGCTTTCTTT. Translating it yields CSARDGFRTEAFF.

Note on this clonotype: This may come from a read error, since a much larger clone is one base off. The chain uses TRBV5-1 and TRBJ2-2; D perhaps matches TRBD1 (6 bases). Trimming took 1 base from V and 3 from J, leaving 10 bases between them. The germline V gene has CDR1 SGHRS and CDR2 YFSETQ. This CDR3 spans 15 amino acids. This CDR3 reads CASSLSHRDTGELFF. CDR3 nucleotide sequence: TGCGCCAGCAGCTTGAGTCACAGGGACACCGGGGAGCTGTTTTTT.

This clonotype showed up just a few times. This chain connects TRBV29-1 to TRBJ1-1; maybe TRBD1 (6 bases). The CDR3 covers 14 residues. V lost 6 bases, J lost 2 bases, and 16 bases lay in between. Germline V gives CDR1 SQVTM, CDR2 ANQGSEA. The chain's CDR3 is CSVMQGGGNTEAFF. The CDR3, as DNA: TGCAGCGTCATGCAAGGGGGGGGCAACACTGAAGCTTTCTTT.

The chain joins TRBV27 to TRBJ2-7; 11 bases map to TRBD2. The CDR3 totals 14 residues. The junction had 9 bases not matched to a gene; V was cut back by 10 bases and J by 4 bases. Germline-derived CDR1 and CDR2 are MNHEY and SMNVEV (reference sequence). The CDR3 sequence: CANRLLAGAYEQYF. CDR3 DNA: TGTGCCAACAGACTACTAGCGGGAGCTTACGAGCAGTACTTC.

This clonotype showed up just a few times. The CDR3 nucleotides are TGTGCCAGCAGTTTCCACCCATCCTACGAGCAGTACTTC. Residues: CASSFHPSYEQYF. The chain links TRBV6-2 or TRBV6-3 to TRBJ2-7; D unresolved. Germline CDR1 MNHEY, CDR2 SVGEGT. The V end lost 4 bases, the J end lost 1 base, and 8 bases lay between the germline ends. This CDR3 has 13 residues.

This clonotype was observed a few times. This chain links TRBV5-1 with TRBJ2-7; unclear D gene. The CDR3 loop spans 14 amino acids. V was cut by 2 bases and J by 5 bases, with 14 bases left in between. From germline, CDR1 is SGHRS and CDR2 YFSETQ. The CDR3 DNA reads as TGCGCCAGCAGCTTCTTTCCCCCTGGAGACGAGCAGTACTTC. It translates to CASSFFPPGDEQYF.

This clonotype was seen ten or more times. The chain recombines TRBV7-3 with TRBJ2-5; either TRBD1 or TRBD2 may supply D (6 bases each). V gave up 2 bases and J gave up 5 bases, with 24 bases separating them. The CDR3 is made up of 18 amino acids. Per the germline V gene, CDR1 is SGHTA and CDR2 is FQGTGA. This chain's CDR3 is CASSLEFSGGRPRETQYF. CDR3 DNA sequence: TGTGCCAGCAGCTTAGAATTTTCCGGGGGCCGTCCCCGGGAGACCCAGTACTTC.